The 15 T cell receptor beta chains below were found in one sample sequenced in a study of CD8 T cells in ankylosing spondylitis. TCRdb itself ran the 5' RACE reads through MiXCR, one entry per CDR3 protein. The sample includes under 550,000 distinct CDR3 sequences, approximately 26% of them seen just once. What these receptors recognize is not known. Whole-study findings and limits: In ankylosing spondylitis blood, a motif of about 8 highly homologous TCR beta variants appeared characteristic.

Sequencing used blood, either unsorted or a sorted T cell fraction (not recorded which). The receptors were sampled from a male donor with ankylosing spondylitis.

Note on this clonotype: Lacking the conserved final phenylalanine or tryptophan, this CDR3 likely reflects a read error. This rearrangement joins TRBV28 to TRBJ2-7, with 9 bases fitting TRBD2. The CDR3 has 14 residues. The V segment lost 3 bases and the J segment 1 base; nucleotides outside the gene matches: 1. The germline gives CDR1 MDHEN, CDR2 SYDVKM. This chain's CDR3 is CASSFSGRSYEQYL. CDR3 sequence (DNA): TGTGCCAGCAGTTTCAGCGGGAGGTCCTACGAGCAGTACCTC.

The chain recombines TRBV20-1 with TRBJ2-7; D unresolved. The germline gives CDR1 DFQATT, CDR2 SNEGSKA (reference sequence). Trimming left V 5 bases short and J 2 bases short, with 10 bases between. This CDR3 has 12 amino acids. CDR3 coding DNA: TGCAGTGCTCTTCGACTTGCCTACGAGCAGTACTTC. The encoded protein is CSALRLAYEQYF.

This clonotype was observed a few times. V gene TRBV25-1 combines with J gene TRBJ2-1, with 9 bases matching TRBD2. This CDR3 comprises 14 residues. Trimming cost V 3 bases and J 7 bases; bases outside gene matches: 4. Per germline, CDR1 MGHDK and CDR2 SYGVNS. CDR3 coding DNA: TGTGCCAGCAGTGACCGACTAGCGGCGAATGAGCAGTTCTTC. It encodes CASSDRLAANEQFF. Full variable domain (missing parts from reference TRBV25-1 and TRBJ2-1): EADIYQTPRYLVIGTGKKITLECSQTMGHDKMYWYQQDPGMELHLIHYSYGVNSTEKGDLSSESTVSRIRTEHFPLTLESARPSHTSQYLCASSDRLAANEQFFGPGTRLTVL.

This clonotype was observed a handful of times. The chain combines TRBV12-3 or TRBV12-4 with TRBJ1-5; tentative D call: TRBD1 (6 bases). V gave up 3 bases and J gave up 7 bases, with 10 bases separating them. This CDR3 has 13 amino acids. CDR3 in amino acids: CASSFGGGQPQHF. As DNA, the CDR3 is TGTGCCAGCAGTTTCGGGGGGGGCCAGCCCCAGCATTTT.

This chain connects TRBV11-2 to TRBJ2-3, with 13 bases matching TRBD2. This CDR3 is 18 amino acids long. Germline values: CDR1 SGHAT, CDR2 FQNNGV. V shed 3 bases, J shed 1 base, and the junction held 7 bases outside the gene matches. The CDR3 sequence is CASSLRLAGGLRTDTQYF. The CDR3 nucleotides are TGTGCCAGCAGCTTGAGACTAGCGGGAGGCCTACGCACAGATACGCAGTATTTT.

There are many counts of this clonotype. This sequence joins TRBV7-2 and TRBJ2-1; no clear D. The length of the CDR3 is 13 residues. V was trimmed by 5 bases and J by 3 bases, leaving 8 bases between them. Germline V gives CDR1 SGHTA, CDR2 FQGNSA. The CDR3 DNA reads as TGTGCCAGCAGCGTAGTAGTCTACAATGAGCAGTTCTTC. Its protein product is CASSVVVYNEQFF.

This clonotype was observed a handful of times. J is TRBJ2-2 and V is TRBV14, with a possible D match to TRBD1 (5 bases). The V end was cut by 5 bases, the J end by 1 base, with 17 bases between. This CDR3 is 17 amino acids long. Germline loops: CDR1 SGHDN, CDR2 FVKESK. The CDR3 sequence: CASSSLKGPMNTGELFF. The CDR3 DNA follows: TGTGCCAGCAGCTCCCTGAAGGGGCCGATGAACACCGGGGAGCTGTTTTTT.

This chain joins TRBV11-2 and TRBJ2-1; 7 nucleotides match TRBD2. Germline V lookup: CDR1 SGHAT, CDR2 FQNNGV. After removal of 3 bases from V and 3 bases from J, the junction contained 8 bases not matched to a gene. CDR3 length: 16 amino acids. This chain's CDR3 is CASSFWGEGIYNEQFF. The CDR3 DNA reads TGTGCCAGCAGCTTTTGGGGGGAGGGTATCTACAATGAGCAGTTCTTC. Full variable domain (rest looked up from reference TRBV11-2 and TRBJ2-1): EAGVAQSPRYKIIEKRQSVAFWCNPISGHATLYWYQQILGQGPKLLIQFQNNGVVDDSQLPKDRFSAERLKGVDSTLKIQPAKLEDSAVYLCASSFWGEGIYNEQFFGPGTRLTVL.

This rearrangement joins TRBV10-3 to TRBJ2-7; 13 bases agree with TRBD2. This CDR3 is 13 amino acids long. The junction had 7 bases not matched to a gene; V was cut back by 10 bases and J by 7 bases. Germline assignment: CDR1 ENHRY and CDR2 SYGVKD. CDR3 coding DNA: TGTGCCACAGGACTAGCGGGAGCTGGGGAGCAGTACGTC. Its protein is CATGLAGAGEQYV.

The chain joins TRBV27 to TRBJ2-7; TRBD1 matches at 9 bases. Trimming at V came to 2 bases and at J to 10 bases, leaving 9 bases not matched to a gene. Germline V gives CDR1 MNHEY, CDR2 SMNVEV (reference sequence). This CDR3 spans 14 amino acids. CDR3 protein: CASSLRGQGVEQYF. The DNA of the CDR3 is TGTGCCAGCAGTTTACGGGGACAGGGTGTGGAACAGTACTTC.

This clonotype was observed a few times. V usage is TRBV7-2 and J usage is TRBJ1-1, with 9 bases fitting TRBD1. V lost 0 bases to trimming and J lost 1 base; unmatched junction nucleotides: 0. Germline V gene sequence: CDR1 SGHTA, CDR2 FQGNSA. The CDR3 sequence is 15 residues long. This CDR3 reads CASSLAGQGNTEAFF. CDR3 DNA sequence: TGTGCCAGCAGCTTAGCGGGACAGGGGAACACTGAAGCTTTCTTT.

This clonotype was picked up a small number of times. The V and J genes are TRBV7-9 and TRBJ2-5; D might be TRBD1 (6 bases). Germline V gene sequence: CDR1 SEHNR, CDR2 FQNEAQ (reference sequence). Trimming shortened V by 1 base and J by 2 bases, and 17 bases separated the two germline ends. The CDR3 runs 17 residues. CDR3 in amino acids: CASSLGVTGTPQETQYF. The CDR3 coding sequence is TGTGCCAGCAGCTTAGGAGTAACCGGGACACCTCAAGAGACCCAGTACTTC.

With respect to this clonotype: Relative to the germline gene, one junction end is altered; a read error may explain this. The chain couples TRBV6-2 or TRBV6-3 to TRBJ1-1; maybe TRBD1 (5 bases). From germline, CDR1 is MNHEY and CDR2 SVGEGT. CDR3 length: 14 residues. Written as DNA, the CDR3 is TGTGCCAGCAGGTACTCTGGGGCGCGGACTGAAGCTTTCTTT. It yields the protein CASRYSGARTEAFF.

The rearrangement links TRBV4-2 to TRBJ2-3; D possibly corresponds to TRBD2 (5 bases). The CDR3 contains 15 residues. V lost 0 bases, J lost 1 base, and 8 bases lay in between. CDR1 is LGHNA, CDR2 YNFKEQ, per germline. For the CDR3, the DNA is TGTGCCAGCAGCCAAGATGCCGGGGGCACAGATACGCAGTATTTT. Translating gives CASSQDAGGTDTQYF.

CDR3 nucleotides: TGTGCCAGCAGTCCAGGACAGTTTTCCTCTGGGGCCAACGTCCTGACTTTC. It translates to CASSPGQFSSGANVLTF. The V and J genes are TRBV27 and TRBJ2-6, with a tentative D call TRBD1 (6 bases). Trimming cost V 5 bases and J 0 bases, with 14 bases left between them. This CDR3 is 17 amino acids long. Germline V gene sequence: CDR1 MNHEY, CDR2 SMNVEV (reference sequence).